One sample yielded the 2 T cell receptor beta chains listed below, sequenced in a study of radiation and T cells in renal cell carcinoma. Stated treatment: 15 Gy SBRT to primary tumor, nephrectomy 4 weeks later. Libraries were prepared by immunoSEQ multiplex PCR; TCRdb keeps only in-frame clonotypes and omits some of them. The data contain several thousand clones, less than 75% of them singletons. Sequenced material: tumor tissue, taken from a patient whose treatment included radiotherapy and nephrectomy. The receptors here all came from a man aged 55 to 69 with renal cell carcinoma.

The V call is TRBV28, the J call TRBJ2-7; 12 bases line up with TRBD2. The germline V gene has CDR1 MDHEN and CDR2 SYDVKM. The trim removed 2 bases at V and 8 bases at J, leaving 10 bases unmatched. The CDR3 runs 16 residues. The CDR3 DNA reads TGTGCCAGCAGTTTAGCAGGTGCTAGCGGGAGGGAAAAGCAGTACTTC. Translating gives CASSLAGASGREKQYF.

This clone was seen a handful of times. CDR3 bases: TGTGCCAGCAGCCCCCCCCCGAACACTGAAGCTTTCTTT. It encodes CASSPPPNTEAFF. The chain has TRBV7-9 and TRBJ1-1; D is uncertain. V was clipped by 5 bases and J by 1 base, with 8 bases between them. Per the germline V gene, CDR1 is SEHNR and CDR2 is FQNEAQ (reference sequence). This CDR3 region has 13 residues.